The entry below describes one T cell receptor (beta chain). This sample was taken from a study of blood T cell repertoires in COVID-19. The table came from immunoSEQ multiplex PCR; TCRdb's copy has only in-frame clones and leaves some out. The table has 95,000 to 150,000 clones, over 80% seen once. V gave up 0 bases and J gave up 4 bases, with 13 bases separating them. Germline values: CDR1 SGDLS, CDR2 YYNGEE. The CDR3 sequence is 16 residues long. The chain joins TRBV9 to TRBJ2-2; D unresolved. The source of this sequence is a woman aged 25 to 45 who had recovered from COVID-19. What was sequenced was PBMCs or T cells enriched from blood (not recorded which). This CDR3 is CASSVATVRATGELFF. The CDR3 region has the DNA TGTGCCAGCAGCGTAGCTACGGTCCGTGCCACCGGGGAGCTGTTTTTT.